This TCR beta chain was sequenced during a study of T cells in Graves' hyperthyroidism and ophthalmopathy. Researchers amplified the TCR beta CDR3 regions from RNA transcripts. The HTBI primer set drove a first-round RT-PCR of the TCR CDR3. Each CDR3 protein is one row after TCRdb ran MiXCR on the multiplex PCR reads. The repertoire holds roughly 500,000 distinct CDR3 sequences, with 35% to 55% as singletons. Notes on the study in general: A model built on 13 V-J features separated ophthalmopathy from stable hyperthyroidism.

Concerning this clonotype itself: The target antigen is unknown. This clone may be a read error of a much larger clone one base away.

This CDR3 spans 14 amino acids. The germline V gene encodes CDR1 ENHRY and CDR2 SYGVKD. Unmatched junction bases numbered 7, after V lost 5 bases and J lost 4 bases. The sample taken for sequencing was peripheral blood or thyroid tissue (not recorded which). The sequence derives from an adult woman with Graves' disease, either hyperthyroidism or ophthalmopathy (not recorded which). The chain combines TRBV10-3 with TRBJ1-2, with 7 bases lining up with TRBD1. CDR3 in amino acids: CAISNRQGRYGYTF. The DNA of the CDR3 is TGTGCCATCAGTAACAGACAGGGACGCTATGGCTACACCTTC.